These 32 T cell receptor beta chains share one sample of origin, sequenced in a study of PD-1 blockade in classical Hodgkin lymphoma. Produced via immunoSEQ multiplex PCR; TCRdb's table is partial and in-frame only. The sample has about 47,000 clones; roughly 91% are singletons. Time point in this sample: newly diagnosed, previously untreated cHL patient sample. The sequenced sample was peripheral blood mononuclear cells (PBMCs). These receptors were taken from a human donor with classical Hodgkin lymphoma.

The chain is built from TRBV19 and TRBJ2-3; D not certain. The length of the CDR3 is 13 residues. Germline CDR1 is LNHDA and CDR2 is SQIVND (reference sequence). Trimming pared 1 base from V and 3 bases from J, leaving 5 bases between. The CDR3 sequence: CASSIVTTDTQYF. The CDR3 DNA reads as TGTGCCAGTAGTATAGTGACAACAGATACGCAGTATTTT. Supplemented by reference TRBV19 and TRBJ2-3, the full variable domain reads DGGITQSPKYLFRKEGQNVTLSCEQNLNHDAMYWYRQDPGQGLRLIYYSQIVNDFQKGDIAEGYSVSREKKESFPLTVTSAQKNPTAFYLCASSIVTTDTQYFGPGTRLTVL.

The chain joins TRBV10-2 to TRBJ2-1; D gene uncertain. Germline CDR1 reads WSHSY; CDR2 reads SAAADI. Trimming cost V 0 bases and J 5 bases, with 8 bases left between them. The CDR3 is 14 amino acids. CDR3 sequence: CASSESNQHNEQFF. In nucleotides, the CDR3 is TGCGCCAGCAGTGAGTCGAACCAGCACAATGAGCAGTTCTTC.

The V call is TRBV2, the J call TRBJ2-2; D is perhaps TRBD2 (7 bases). Germline V CDR1 and CDR2: SNHLY, FYNNEI. Trimming removed 1 base from V and 4 bases from J, with 16 bases in between. CDR3 length: 17 amino acids. The chain's CDR3 is CASSEERGGRRTGELFF. Written as DNA, the CDR3 is TGTGCCAGCAGTGAAGAAAGGGGGGGTCGGCGCACCGGGGAGCTGTTTTTT.

The CDR3 DNA reads as TGTGCCAGCAGCTCCCCCCTTACCGAGCAGTACGTC. It translates to CASSSPLTEQYV. The chain combines TRBV28 with TRBJ2-7; D unclear. Germline CDR1 MDHEN, CDR2 SYDVKM. Trimming removed 6 bases from V and 6 bases from J, with 12 bases in between. The CDR3 is 12 amino acids.

This clone has more than one count but fewer than ten. This chain joins TRBV19 and TRBJ1-1; TRBD1 matches 7 bases. Germline CDR1 is LNHDA and CDR2 is SQIVND (reference sequence). CDR3 length: 14 amino acids. The J segment lost 0 bases and the V segment lost 7 bases, leaving 5 bases of the junction unmatched. The CDR3 nucleotides are TGTGCCAGTAAAAAGGGACAGTTGAACACTGAAGCTTTCTTT. This sequence encodes CASKKGQLNTEAFF.

This chain's CDR3 is CASNLIPSSGNTIYF. The CDR3 nucleotides are TGTGCCAGCAACCTGATCCCGAGCTCTGGAAACACCATATATTTT. The chain carries TRBV2 and TRBJ1-3; D not certain. With 7 bases removed from V and 0 bases from J, the gap between germline ends came to 13 bases. The CDR3 covers 15 residues. Germline V CDR1 and CDR2: SNHLY, FYNNEI.

This chain links TRBV5-6 with TRBJ2-7, with D possibly matching TRBD2 (6 bases). Germline V CDR1 and CDR2: SGHDT, YYEEEE. CDR3 length equals 15 residues. Trimming stripped 4 bases from V and 1 base from J, with 15 bases between. Here the CDR3 DNA reads TGTGCCAGCAGCGTCCGCTGGAGGGAGTCCTACGAGCAGTACTTC. Translation gives CASSVRWRESYEQYF.

The chain carries TRBV28 and TRBJ1-2; 9 bases align to TRBD1. The V gene's germline CDR1 is MDHEN and CDR2 SYDVKM. The trim removed 5 bases at V and 7 bases at J, leaving 8 bases unmatched. The length of the CDR3 is 14 residues. CDR3 nucleotide sequence: TGTGCCAGCAGTACCCCGGGACAGGGCCCTGGCTACACCTTC. Protein sequence: CASSTPGQGPGYTF.

In its sample, this clone was seen once. The chain has TRBV5-1 and TRBJ1-5; D unresolved. The CDR3 contains 13 residues. V lost 0 bases to trimming and J lost 4 bases, with 5 bases between them. Germline V gives CDR1 SGHRS, CDR2 YFSETQ. Here the CDR3 DNA reads TGCGCCAGCAGCTTGGCCATGAATCAGCCCCAGCATTTT. Translated: CASSLAMNQPQHF.

The V and J genes are TRBV11-2 and TRBJ2-7; a weak D match, TRBD2 (5 bases). The CDR3 sequence is 13 residues long. Germline V gene lookup returns CDR1 SGHAT and CDR2 FQNNGV. The germline V and J ends were trimmed by 3 bases and 6 bases, with 12 bases remaining between them. The CDR3 coding sequence is TGTGCCAGCAGCTTGGACGGAAGCGGCGAGCAGTACTTC. It encodes CASSLDGSGEQYF.

The V call is TRBV19, the J call TRBJ1-5, with D possibly matching TRBD1 (5 bases). The germline gives CDR1 LNHDA, CDR2 SQIVND (reference sequence). The CDR3 contains 15 residues. The V gene lost 1 base and the J gene lost 2 bases, with 9 bases spanning the gap. Here the CDR3 DNA reads TGTGCCAGTAGTATAGTAGGAGGGGGCAATCAGCCCCAGCATTTT. This encodes CASSIVGGGNQPQHF.

The chain couples TRBV5-1 to TRBJ1-1; tentatively, D is TRBD1 (6 bases). Trimming removed 6 bases at V and 0 bases at J, with 24 bases between. The CDR3 has 18 amino acids. In germline, CDR1 is SGHRS, CDR2 YFSETQ. CDR3 sequence: CASTPLGGMGDLNTEAFF. The CDR3 DNA reads as TGCGCCAGCACCCCCTTAGGGGGGATGGGGGACTTGAACACTGAAGCTTTCTTT.

This sequence joins TRBV28 and TRBJ2-7; 10 bases are a match to TRBD2. The V gene end was trimmed by 5 bases and the J gene end by 2 bases; junction bases not matched to a gene: 3. CDR3 length: 14 amino acids. Germline V gene sequence: CDR1 MDHEN, CDR2 SYDVKM. The CDR3 loop is CASSLSGRAYEQYF. In nucleotides, the CDR3 is TGTGCCAGCAGTCTCAGCGGGAGGGCCTACGAGCAGTACTTC.

The CDR3: CASSNRAHNSPLHF. Written as DNA, the CDR3 is TGTGCCAGCAGTAACAGGGCACATAATTCACCCCTCCACTTT. J is TRBJ1-6 and V is TRBV6-5, with D perhaps TRBD1 (6 bases). This CDR3 spans 14 amino acids. Germline lookup yields CDR1 MNHEY and CDR2 SVGAGI. V lost 5 bases, J lost 5 bases, and 10 bases lay in between.

This clone showed up just a few times. The CDR3 is CASSAVQGARGDTIYF. The CDR3 DNA reads as TGTGCCAGCAGCGCCGTACAGGGGGCGCGGGGGGACACCATATATTTT. The chain employs TRBV9 and TRBJ1-3; TRBD1 aligns across 9 bases. The CDR3 extends over 16 amino acids. V trimming: 3 bases; J trimming: 8 bases; junction bases outside the gene matches: 12. Germline V gene sequence: CDR1 SGDLS, CDR2 YYNGEE.

The chain combines TRBV28 with TRBJ1-3, with a tentative D call TRBD1 (6 bases). Germline-derived CDR1 and CDR2 are MDHEN and SYDVKM. The length of the CDR3 is 17 residues. V was shortened by 4 bases and J by 4 bases, with 20 bases between the two germline ends. CDR3 nucleotides: TGTGCCAGCAGTTGGGGGCCCCCTCTGATTGGCGGAAACACCATATATTTT. It encodes CASSWGPPLIGGNTIYF.

V is TRBV2 and J is TRBJ1-3; TRBD1 might be the D (5 bases). Germline CDR1 SNHLY, CDR2 FYNNEI. The length of the CDR3 is 15 residues. V was shortened by 5 bases and J by 4 bases, with 15 bases between the two germline ends. The CDR3 spells CASSSSGYSGNTIYF. CDR3 in DNA: TGTGCCAGCAGTTCCTCAGGGTACTCAGGAAACACCATATATTTT.

This chain joins TRBV14 and TRBJ2-3, with 7 bases that match TRBD2. The CDR3 is made up of 17 amino acids. Germline V gene lookup returns CDR1 SGHDN and CDR2 FVKESK. After removal of 0 bases from V and 2 bases from J, the junction contained 8 bases not matched to a gene. CDR3 coding DNA: TGTGCCAGCAGCCAAGATAGCGCGGGAGCGCCCACAGATACGCAGTATTTT. Encoded protein: CASSQDSAGAPTDTQYF.

The chain joins TRBV18 to TRBJ2-5; no clear D gene. V lost 6 bases and J 0 bases, leaving 8 bases between the germline ends. The CDR3 sequence is 13 residues long. Germline CDR1 is KGHSH and CDR2 is LQKENI. The CDR3 reads CASSGGYQETQYF. The CDR3 DNA reads TGTGCCAGCTCGGGCGGATACCAAGAGACCCAGTACTTC.

This clone was found once. This chain links TRBV19 with TRBJ2-1; TRBD2 matches at 8 bases. Germline lookup yields CDR1 LNHDA and CDR2 SQIVND (reference sequence). With V trimmed by 7 bases and J by 2 bases, 7 bases remained unmatched. The CDR3 extends over 15 amino acids. The CDR3 sequence: CASNPSGSPYNEQFF. The CDR3 DNA is TGTGCCAGTAACCCAAGCGGGAGCCCCTACAATGAGCAGTTCTTC.

The V call is TRBV29-1, the J call TRBJ1-4, with a possible D match to TRBD1 (5 bases). V lost 1 base, J lost 8 bases, and 17 bases lay in between. The germline V gene encodes CDR1 SQVTM and CDR2 ANQGSEA. This CDR3 contains 15 residues. This CDR3 reads CSVEAGGHREEKLFF. CDR3 DNA sequence: TGCAGCGTTGAAGCCGGAGGACACCGGGAGGAAAAACTGTTTTTT.

The gene calls are TRBV28 and TRBJ2-7; no clear D. CDR3 size: 15 residues. Germline V gene data show CDR1 as MDHEN and CDR2 as SYDVKM. Trimming pared 6 bases from V and 0 bases from J, leaving 15 bases between. CDR3 amino acids: CASSPSSVSSYEQYV. The CDR3 DNA is TGTGCCAGCAGCCCCAGTTCCGTTAGCTCCTACGAGCAGTACGTC.

This rearrangement joins TRBV7-9 to TRBJ2-5, with D unclear. V was pared by 5 bases and J by 5 bases, with 18 bases between. The length of the CDR3 is 15 residues. The germline V gene has CDR1 SEHNR and CDR2 FQNEAQ (reference sequence). The CDR3 reads CASSPPGSGRETQYF. The CDR3 coding sequence is TGTGCCAGCAGCCCCCCGGGTTCGGGCAGGGAGACCCAGTACTTC.

This chain links TRBV5-1 with TRBJ1-2; TRBD1 might be the D (5 bases). V was pared by 3 bases and J by 4 bases, with 10 bases between. The germline gives CDR1 SGHRS, CDR2 YFSETQ. The CDR3 runs to 13 residues. This chain's CDR3 is CASSSTAFYGYTF. CDR3 DNA sequence: TGCGCCAGCAGCTCGACAGCATTCTATGGCTACACCTTC.

V is TRBV20-1 and J is TRBJ2-1; D remains unclear. Between the trimmed V and J ends, which lost 4 bases and 7 bases, there was a span of 8 bases. This CDR3 is 11 amino acids long. Per the germline V gene, CDR1 is DFQATT and CDR2 is SNEGSKA (reference sequence). The chain's CDR3 is CSAKIGNEQFF. DNA for the CDR3: TGCAGTGCTAAAATCGGGAATGAGCAGTTCTTC.

This rearrangement joins TRBV2 to TRBJ2-7; 8 bases are a match to TRBD2. V shed 3 bases, J shed 4 bases, and the junction held 5 bases outside the gene matches. Germline lookup yields CDR1 SNHLY and CDR2 FYNNEI. The CDR3 has 14 amino acids. In nucleotides, the CDR3 is TGTGCCAGCAGTGATTCGGGAGGGGGTTACGAGCAGTACTTC. Encoded protein: CASSDSGGGYEQYF.

The V gene is TRBV5-1, the J gene TRBJ2-1, with 9 bases lining up with TRBD1. V lost 0 bases, J lost 5 bases, and 3 bases stayed unmatched. The CDR3 has 15 amino acids. Germline CDR1 SGHRS, CDR2 YFSETQ. CDR3: CASSLAGQGNNEQFF. DNA of the CDR3: TGCGCCAGCAGCTTGGCGGGACAGGGAAACAATGAGCAGTTCTTC.

The chain uses TRBV12-5 and TRBJ2-5; no definite D call. The CDR3 length is 13 residues. Germline values: CDR1 LGHNT, CDR2 FRNRAP. The V end lost 1 base, the J end lost 5 bases, and 8 bases lay between the germline ends. CDR3 sequence reads: CASGLGLRETQYF. The CDR3 region has the DNA TGTGCTAGTGGTTTGGGATTACGGGAGACCCAGTACTTC.

The chain employs TRBV5-5 and TRBJ2-3, with TRBD2 matching over 14 bases. Losses at the gene ends were 3 bases for V and 0 bases for J; bases not matched to a gene: 6. The CDR3 sequence is 18 residues long. The germline gives CDR1 SGHKS, CDR2 YYEKEE (reference sequence). CDR3 protein: CASSSTSGRVSSTDTQYF. The DNA of the CDR3 is TGTGCCAGCAGCTCGACTAGCGGGAGGGTCTCTAGCACAGATACGCAGTATTTT. The variable domain in full, with the rest retrieved from reference TRBV5-5 and TRBJ2-3, is DAGVTQSPTHLIKTRGQQVTLRCSPISGHKSVSWYQQVLGQGPQFIFQYYEKEERGRGNFPDRFSARQFPNYSSELNVNALLLGDSALYLCASSSTSGRVSSTDTQYFGPGTRLTVL.

The CDR3 spells CASSDSGTGGDTQYF. CDR3 in DNA: TGTGCCAGCAGTGACTCCGGGACAGGCGGCGATACGCAGTATTTT. V usage is TRBV6-4 and J usage is TRBJ2-3, with 8 bases that match TRBD1. V lost 0 bases to trimming and J lost 6 bases; unmatched junction nucleotides: 5. The CDR3 totals 15 residues. CDR1 and CDR2 (germline): MRHNA, SNTAGT.

The chain joins TRBV29-1 to TRBJ1-2; 10 positions agree with TRBD1. Per the germline V gene, CDR1 is SQVTM and CDR2 is ANQGSEA. The CDR3 covers 16 residues. Losses at the gene ends were 4 bases for V and 8 bases for J; bases not matched to a gene: 16. The CDR3 nucleotides read TGCAGCGTTGTGAGAGACAGACAGGGGGCGATTGGAGGCTACACCTTC. As protein: CSVVRDRQGAIGGYTF.

This clone was detected once. The chain employs TRBV28 and TRBJ1-1; TRBD1 agrees at 9 bases. There are 15 residues in the CDR3. The ends lost 5 bases at V and 0 bases at J; junction bases unmatched: 4. Germline loops: CDR1 MDHEN, CDR2 SYDVKM. As DNA, the CDR3 is TGTGCCAGCAGTCCACAGGGGGCCGTGAACACTGAAGCTTTCTTT. Amino acid sequence: CASSPQGAVNTEAFF.